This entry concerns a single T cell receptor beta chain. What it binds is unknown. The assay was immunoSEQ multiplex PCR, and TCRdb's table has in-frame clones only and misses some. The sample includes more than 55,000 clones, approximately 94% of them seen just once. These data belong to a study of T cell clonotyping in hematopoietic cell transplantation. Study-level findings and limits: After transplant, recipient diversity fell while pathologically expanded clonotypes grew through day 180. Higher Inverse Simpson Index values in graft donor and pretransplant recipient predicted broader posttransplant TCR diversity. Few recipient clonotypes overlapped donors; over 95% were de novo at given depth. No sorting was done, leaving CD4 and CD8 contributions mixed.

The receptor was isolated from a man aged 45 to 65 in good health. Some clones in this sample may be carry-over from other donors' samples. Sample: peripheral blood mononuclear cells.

The CDR3 loop reads CASKLQVEEDEKLFF. CDR3 DNA sequence: TGTGCCAGCAAGCTACAGGTTGAGGAAGATGAAAAACTGTTTTTT. The chain employs TRBV5-4 and TRBJ1-4; maybe TRBD1 (5 bases). The germline CDR1 and CDR2 sequences are SGHNT and YYREEE (reference sequence). The CDR3 contains 15 residues. Trimming removed 6 bases from V and 6 bases from J, with 18 bases in between.